Sequencing of this T cell receptor beta chain was carried out in a study of high-grade serous ovarian cancer treatment subgroups (dated by TCRdb to the early 2020s). Regarding the study in general: Sequencing yielded a mean of around 13,000 reads and approximately 7,000 unique TCR beta rearrangements per sample. Each patient contributed one primary tumor and two metastatic tumor samples, giving approximately 91 samples in total. The approximately 30-patient cohort included around ten patients with no residual disease after primary surgery (R0), around ten excellent NACT responders, and around ten poor NACT responders. The study examined TCR beta repertoires in high-grade serous ovarian cancer patients who were grouped under a laparoscopic triage algorithm by complete gross resection or by neoadjuvant chemotherapy response.

Broader findings and caveats from the paper: Tumors from the same patient had repertoire similarity ranging from about 0.095 to 0.8, while tumors from different patients showed almost no similarity. Spatial information was not captured by bulk tumor TCR sequencing, so insight into HGSC tumor complexity and diversity was limited. Neoantigen level correlated positively with TCR clonal relatedness, and copy number variation and mutation load from whole-genome sequencing showed a positive trend with TCR clonal relatedness. The TCR repertoire analyses centered on CDR3, leaving CDR1 and CDR2 unanalyzed.

Of note for this clone: Its recognized antigen is unknown. Base qualities are not provided; no much larger clone lies one nucleotide away.

Tumor samples were obtained before definitive surgery or chemotherapy. The MD Anderson Biospecimen Extraction Resource handled genomic DNA extraction, while the MD Anderson Cancer Genomics Laboratory carried out the TCR sequencing. The 100 or so tumor samples were subjected to high-throughput TCR profiling using ImmunoSEQ. The original pipeline was this. Repertoire diversity metrics included richness (unique productive sequences), clonality, evenness and relatedness; Bhattacharyya coefficient assessed similarity between samples. Conclusions stayed consistent in a sensitivity analysis that left out TCRs with fewer than two reads. Imported from immuneACCESS, the table was reduced by TCRdb to in-frame sequences with V and J called. These copies leave out some clones; in studies compared against another copy, an unresolved V gene accounts for under half, and the cause of the remainder is not known. From that table come the V and J calls and clone size; the DNA was used to work out D and trimming. The table for this sample lists about 28,000 clones; around 80% of them were counted only once. The ten biggest clones cover approximately 2.3% of the sample.

CDR1 and CDR2 (GTSNPN, SVGIG) derive from the germline V gene (reference sequence). CDR3 length: 15 amino acids, cysteine to phenylalanine. The DNA shown is the 45-base CDR3, in frame from base 1. The junction shows trimming of 5 bases on V and 0 bases on J, plus 17 bases between the germline ends. Recombination connected TRBV30 to TRBJ2-7, with the D gene tentatively TRBD1 or TRBD2, based on 5 matching bases in each. The sequence derives from a human donor with high-grade serous ovarian cancer. Sample: tumor tissue. The CDR3 has the sequence CAWGAGTYVSYEQYF. The nucleotide sequence is given as TGTGCCTGGGGGGCCGGGACCTACGTCTCCTACGAGCAGTACTTC.